What follows describes a single T cell receptor beta chain. Its antigen is not identified. This specimen belongs to a study of cytomegalovirus exposure and HLA in healthy donors. Study results and limitations: Several V segments, TRBV6-2 and TRBV6-3 among them, could not be told apart and were dropped. The study designated 150 or so TCR beta chains cytomegalovirus-associated.

The CDR3 length is 13 residues. Germline V lookup: CDR1 GTSNPN, CDR2 SVGIG (reference sequence). Trimming stripped 2 bases from V and 3 bases from J, with 8 bases between. PCR primers comprised 60 Vbeta and 13 Jbeta primers. Produced via immunoSEQ multiplex PCR; TCRdb's table is partial and in-frame only. The sample lists more than 140,000 clones, about 75% seen once, with about 0.66% in the top ten. The V call is TRBV30, the J call TRBJ1-3; D gene ambiguous. The TCR sequence derives from a male donor in good health and CMV-seronegative. The source material was PBMCs. CDR3 bases: TGTGCCTGGAGTCCCGGACTTGGAAACACCATATATTTT. Its translation is CAWSPGLGNTIYF. Filled out from reference TRBV30 and TRBJ1-3, the complete variable domain reads SQTIHQWPATLVQPVGSPLSLECTVEGTSNPNLYWYRQAAGRGLQLLFYSVGIGQISSEVPQNLSASRPQDRQFILSSKKLLLSDSGFYLCAWSPGLGNTIYFGEGSWLTVV.